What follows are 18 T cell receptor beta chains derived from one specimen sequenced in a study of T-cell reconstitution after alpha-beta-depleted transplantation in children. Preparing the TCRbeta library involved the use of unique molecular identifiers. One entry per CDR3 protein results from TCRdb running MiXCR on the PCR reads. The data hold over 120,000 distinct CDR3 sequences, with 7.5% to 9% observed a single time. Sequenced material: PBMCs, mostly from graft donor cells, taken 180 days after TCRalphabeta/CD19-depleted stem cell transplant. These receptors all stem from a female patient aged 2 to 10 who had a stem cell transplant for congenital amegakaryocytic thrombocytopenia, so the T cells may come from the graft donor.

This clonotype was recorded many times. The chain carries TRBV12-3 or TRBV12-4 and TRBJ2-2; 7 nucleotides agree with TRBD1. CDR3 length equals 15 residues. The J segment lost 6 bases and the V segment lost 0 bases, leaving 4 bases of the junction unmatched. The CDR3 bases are TGTGCCAGCAGTTTAGCCTACAGGGGATCCGGGGAGCTGTTTTTT. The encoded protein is CASSLAYRGSGELFF.

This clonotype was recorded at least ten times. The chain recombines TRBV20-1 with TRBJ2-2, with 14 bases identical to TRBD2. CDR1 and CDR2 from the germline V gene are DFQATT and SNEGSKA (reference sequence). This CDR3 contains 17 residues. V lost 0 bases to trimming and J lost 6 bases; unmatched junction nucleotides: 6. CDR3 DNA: TGCAGTGCTAGAGATCAGCGGACTAGCGGGAGGCCCGGGGAGCTGTTTTTT. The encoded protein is CSARDQRTSGRPGELFF.

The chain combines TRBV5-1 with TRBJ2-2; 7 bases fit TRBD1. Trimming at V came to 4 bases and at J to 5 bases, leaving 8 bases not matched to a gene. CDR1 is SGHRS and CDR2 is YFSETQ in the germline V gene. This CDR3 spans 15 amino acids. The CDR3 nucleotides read TGCGCCAGCAGCACGGACAGGTTTGGGACCGGGGAGCTGTTTTTT. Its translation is CASSTDRFGTGELFF.

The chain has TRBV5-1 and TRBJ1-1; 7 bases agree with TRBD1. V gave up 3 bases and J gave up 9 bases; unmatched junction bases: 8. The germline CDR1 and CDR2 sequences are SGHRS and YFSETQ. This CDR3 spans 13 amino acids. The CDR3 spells CASSWTTGVQAFF. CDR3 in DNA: TGCGCCAGCAGCTGGACTACAGGGGTGCAAGCTTTCTTT.

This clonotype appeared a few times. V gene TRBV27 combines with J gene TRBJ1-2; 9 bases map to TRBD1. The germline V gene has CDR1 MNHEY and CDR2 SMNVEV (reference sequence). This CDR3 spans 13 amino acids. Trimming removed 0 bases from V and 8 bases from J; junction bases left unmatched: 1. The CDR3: CASSLSDRGGYTF. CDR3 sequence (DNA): TGTGCCAGCAGTTTATCGGACAGGGGCGGCTACACCTTC.

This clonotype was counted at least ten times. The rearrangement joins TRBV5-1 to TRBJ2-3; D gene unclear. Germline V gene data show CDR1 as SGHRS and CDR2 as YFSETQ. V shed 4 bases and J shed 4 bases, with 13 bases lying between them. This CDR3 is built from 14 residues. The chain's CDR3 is CASSVGRPSDTQYF. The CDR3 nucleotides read TGCGCCAGCAGCGTAGGACGGCCGTCAGATACGCAGTATTTT.

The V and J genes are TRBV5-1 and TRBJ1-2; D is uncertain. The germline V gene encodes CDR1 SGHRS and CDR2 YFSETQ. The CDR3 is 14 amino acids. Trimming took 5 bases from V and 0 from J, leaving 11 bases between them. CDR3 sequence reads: CASSWDDTNYGYTF. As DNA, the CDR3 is TGCGCCAGCAGTTGGGATGATACTAACTATGGCTACACCTTC. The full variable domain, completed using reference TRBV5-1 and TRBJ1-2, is KAGVTQTPRYLIKTRGQQVTLSCSPISGHRSVSWYQQTPGQGLQFLFEYFSETQRNKGNFPGRFSGRQFSNSRSEMNVSTLELGDSALYLCASSWDDTNYGYTFGSGTRLTVV.

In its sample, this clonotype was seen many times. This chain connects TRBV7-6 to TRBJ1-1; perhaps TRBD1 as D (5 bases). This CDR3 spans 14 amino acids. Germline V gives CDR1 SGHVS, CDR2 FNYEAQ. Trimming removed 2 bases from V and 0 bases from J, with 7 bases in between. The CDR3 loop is CASSLPGVNTEAFF. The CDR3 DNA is TGTGCCAGCAGCTTACCGGGGGTGAACACTGAAGCTTTCTTT.

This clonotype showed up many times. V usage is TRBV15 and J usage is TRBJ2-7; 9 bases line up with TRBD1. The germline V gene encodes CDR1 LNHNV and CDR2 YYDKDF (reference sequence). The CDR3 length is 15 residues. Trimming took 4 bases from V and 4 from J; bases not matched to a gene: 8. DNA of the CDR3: TGTGCCACCAGCAAAAACCGGGACAGGGTATACGAGCAGTACTTC. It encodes CATSKNRDRVYEQYF.

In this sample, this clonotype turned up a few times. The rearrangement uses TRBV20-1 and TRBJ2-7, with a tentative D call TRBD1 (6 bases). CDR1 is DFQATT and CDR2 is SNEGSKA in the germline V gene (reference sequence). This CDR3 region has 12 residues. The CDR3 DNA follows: TGCAGCGCCTGGACAGTTTCCTACGAGCAGTACTTC. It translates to CSAWTVSYEQYF.

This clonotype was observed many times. The CDR3, as DNA: TGTGCCAGCAGTCCGGGAGGTGCTAACTATGGCTACACCTTC. It is translated as CASSPGGANYGYTF. The chain uses TRBV28 and TRBJ1-2, with D unresolved. This CDR3 spans 14 amino acids. Trimming pared 5 bases from V and 0 bases from J, leaving 10 bases between. In germline, CDR1 is MDHEN, CDR2 SYDVKM.

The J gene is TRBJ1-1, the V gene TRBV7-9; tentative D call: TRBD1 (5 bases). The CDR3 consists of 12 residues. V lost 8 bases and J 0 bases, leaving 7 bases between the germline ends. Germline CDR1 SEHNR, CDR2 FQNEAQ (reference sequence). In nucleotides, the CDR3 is TGTGCCAGCTCAGGGTTGAACACTGAAGCTTTCTTT. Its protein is CASSGLNTEAFF.

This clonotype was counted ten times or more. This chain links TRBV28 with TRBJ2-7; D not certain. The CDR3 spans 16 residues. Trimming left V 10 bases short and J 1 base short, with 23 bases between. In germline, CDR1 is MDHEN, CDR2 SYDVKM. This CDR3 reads CATSRLRVHGSYEQYF. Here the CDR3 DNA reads TGTGCCACCTCTCGCCTTCGGGTCCACGGGTCCTACGAGCAGTACTTC.

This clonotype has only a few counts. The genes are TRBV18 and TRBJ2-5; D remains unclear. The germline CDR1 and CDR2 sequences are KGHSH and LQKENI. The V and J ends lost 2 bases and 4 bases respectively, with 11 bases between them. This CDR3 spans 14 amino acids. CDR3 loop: CASSPGVAGETQYF. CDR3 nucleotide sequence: TGTGCCAGCTCACCAGGGGTCGCAGGAGAGACCCAGTACTTC.

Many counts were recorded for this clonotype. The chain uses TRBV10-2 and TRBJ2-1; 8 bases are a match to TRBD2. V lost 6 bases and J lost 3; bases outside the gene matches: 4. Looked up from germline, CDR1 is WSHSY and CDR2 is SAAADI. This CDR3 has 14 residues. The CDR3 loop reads CASRNSGIYNEQFF. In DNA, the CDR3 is TGCGCCAGCAGGAATAGCGGGATCTACAATGAGCAGTTCTTC.

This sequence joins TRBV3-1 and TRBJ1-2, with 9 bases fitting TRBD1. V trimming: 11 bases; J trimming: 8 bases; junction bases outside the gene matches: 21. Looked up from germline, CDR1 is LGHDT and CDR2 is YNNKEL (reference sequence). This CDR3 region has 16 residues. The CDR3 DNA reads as TGTGCCTCCTGCCAAGAGGACAGGGGCCACAGTAGAGGCTACACCTTC. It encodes CASCQEDRGHSRGYTF.

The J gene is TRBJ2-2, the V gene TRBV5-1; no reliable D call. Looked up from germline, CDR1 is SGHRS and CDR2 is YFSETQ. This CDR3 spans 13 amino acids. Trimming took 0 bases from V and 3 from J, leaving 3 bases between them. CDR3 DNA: TGCGCCAGCAGCTTGGTGGACACCGGGGAGCTGTTTTTT. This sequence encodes CASSLVDTGELFF.

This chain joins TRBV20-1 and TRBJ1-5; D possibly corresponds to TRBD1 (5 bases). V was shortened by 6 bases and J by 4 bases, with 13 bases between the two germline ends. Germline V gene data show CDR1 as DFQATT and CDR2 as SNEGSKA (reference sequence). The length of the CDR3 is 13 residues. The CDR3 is CSAKGTANQPQHF. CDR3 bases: TGCAGTGCGAAAGGGACTGCTAATCAGCCCCAGCATTTT.